Sequencing of this T cell receptor (beta chain) was carried out in a study of OX40 agonist ivuxolimab in advanced cancers. Study as a whole: Recorded diagnoses for dose-escalation patients were hepatocellular carcinoma, melanoma, renal cell or head and neck cancer. Earlier anti-PD-1, anti-PD-L1 or anti-CTLA-4 therapy was permitted; over 35% had received some. Two cutaneous melanoma patients and one hepatocellular carcinoma patient, three in all, had partial responses.

Autoimmune disease history or systemic immunosuppression meant exclusion. The V gene's germline CDR1 is LNHDA and CDR2 SQIVND (reference sequence). V gave up 11 bases and J gave up 5 bases, with 12 bases separating them. CDR3 length: 11 amino acids. Profiling relied on immunoSEQ multiplex PCR, and the TCRdb table lists in-frame clones only, not all of them. The sample has 98,000 or so clones; about 85% are singletons. The sequencing here drew on CD4+ or CD8+ T cells sorted from blood, taken in a trial of the OX40 agonist ivuxolimab. This TCR came from an adult with an advanced solid tumor such as melanoma, head and neck, liver or kidney cancer. The V gene is TRBV19, the J gene TRBJ2-5, with D unclear. The DNA of the CDR3 is TGTGCCGGGCGAGCCCCTGAGACCCAGTACTTC. It codes for CAGRAPETQYF.